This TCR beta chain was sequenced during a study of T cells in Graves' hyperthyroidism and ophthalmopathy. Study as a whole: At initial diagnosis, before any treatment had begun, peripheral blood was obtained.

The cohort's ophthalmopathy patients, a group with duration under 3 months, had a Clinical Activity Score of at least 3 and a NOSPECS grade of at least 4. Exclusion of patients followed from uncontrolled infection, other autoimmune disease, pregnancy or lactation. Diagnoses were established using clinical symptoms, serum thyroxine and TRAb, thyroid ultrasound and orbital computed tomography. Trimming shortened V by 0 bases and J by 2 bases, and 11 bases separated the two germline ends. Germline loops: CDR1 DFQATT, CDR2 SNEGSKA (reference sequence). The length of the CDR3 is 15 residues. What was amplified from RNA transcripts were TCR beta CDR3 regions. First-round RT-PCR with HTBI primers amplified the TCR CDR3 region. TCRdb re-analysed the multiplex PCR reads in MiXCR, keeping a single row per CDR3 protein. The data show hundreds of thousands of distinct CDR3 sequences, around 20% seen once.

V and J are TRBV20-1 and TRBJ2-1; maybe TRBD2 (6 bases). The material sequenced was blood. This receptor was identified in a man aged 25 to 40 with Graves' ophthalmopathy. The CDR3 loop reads CSAREDGSPYNEQFF. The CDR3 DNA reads TGCAGTGCTAGAGAAGACGGGAGCCCCTACAATGAGCAGTTCTTC.